Listed here are 16 T cell receptor beta chains from one sample, sequenced in a study of beta chain features in type 1 diabetes. Expressed TCRB transcripts were sequenced because the entire RNA isolate underwent reverse transcription. Sequencing was performed with immunoSEQ multiplex PCR; in TCRdb, only in-frame clones are kept and a portion is missing. The sample lists 900,000 or so clones, 15% to 20% seen once, with around 0.02% in the top ten. Specimen: naive CD4+ T cells from blood. The receptors here all came from a woman under 30 in good health.

This chain connects TRBV6-5 to TRBJ2-4; D gene ambiguous. The V gene's germline CDR1 is MNHEY and CDR2 SVGAGI. V gave up 3 bases and J gave up 5 bases, with 5 bases separating them. The CDR3 has 12 residues. This CDR3 reads CASSYEENIQYF. CDR3 coding DNA: TGTGCCAGCAGTTATGAGGAAAACATTCAGTACTTC.

This clone was detected a few times. J is TRBJ1-5 and V is TRBV2; no reliable D call. CDR1 and CDR2 (germline): SNHLY, FYNNEI. This CDR3 comprises 14 residues. The ends were cut back, 5 bases at V and 2 bases at J, with 10 bases in the middle. The CDR3 reads CASSMAGGNQPQHF. Written as DNA, the CDR3 is TGTGCCAGCAGTATGGCAGGCGGCAATCAGCCCCAGCATTTT.

The chain employs TRBV6-5 and TRBJ1-2, with 8 nucleotides matching TRBD1. Per germline, CDR1 MNHEY and CDR2 SVGAGI. J lost 6 bases, V lost 5 bases, and 11 bases had no gene match. This CDR3 contains 15 residues. Written as DNA, the CDR3 is TGTGCCAGCAGTCGGCCCGGGACAGGTTATAATGGCTACACCTTC. Translated, it gives CASSRPGTGYNGYTF.

The gene calls are TRBV28 and TRBJ1-5; a weak D match, TRBD1 (6 bases). V lost 5 bases to trimming and J lost 0 bases, with 17 bases between them. The CDR3 is made up of 17 amino acids. Per the germline V gene, CDR1 is MDHEN and CDR2 is SYDVKM. Written as DNA, the CDR3 is TGTGCCAGCAGTCCTCCACACCGGACAGATAGCAATCAGCCCCAGCATTTT. This encodes CASSPPHRTDSNQPQHF.

This clone was observed a few times. This chain connects TRBV28 to TRBJ2-7; D not resolved. The CDR3 is 13 amino acids. V was shortened by 5 bases and J by 1 base, with 9 bases between the two germline ends. Germline loops: CDR1 MDHEN, CDR2 SYDVKM. CDR3 in DNA: TGTGCCAGCAGTGGCTTCCGGTCCTACGAGCAGTACTTC. This sequence encodes CASSGFRSYEQYF. Full variable domain (missing parts from reference TRBV28 and TRBJ2-7): DVKVTQSSRYLVKRTGEKVFLECVQDMDHENMFWYRQDPGLGLRLIYFSYDVKMKEKGDIPEGYSVSREKKERFSLILESASTNQTSMYLCASSGFRSYEQYFGPGTRLTVT.

This CDR3 is CASSFVGSDTQYF. The CDR3 nucleotides are TGTGCCAGCAGCTTCGTAGGTTCGGATACGCAGTATTTT. J is TRBJ2-3 and V is TRBV5-4; D is undetermined. The CDR3 is 13 residues long. Trimming took off 2 bases at V and 6 bases at J, with 10 bases between the two ends. Germline V gives CDR1 SGHNT, CDR2 YYREEE (reference sequence).

The table lists this clone with a few counts. CDR3 loop: CASSYAGVGANVLTF. As DNA, the CDR3 is TGTGCCAGCAGTTACGCAGGGGTTGGGGCCAACGTCCTGACTTTC. This rearrangement joins TRBV6-6 to TRBJ2-6; D is perhaps TRBD1 (6 bases). The V gene's germline CDR1 is MNHNY and CDR2 SVGAGI (reference sequence). This CDR3 comprises 15 residues. Trimming took 2 bases from V and 3 from J, leaving 8 bases between them.

There are a few counts of this clone. The chain joins TRBV18 to TRBJ2-7; 7 bases are shared with TRBD2. Looked up from germline, CDR1 is KGHSH and CDR2 is LQKENI. Trimming at V came to 1 base and at J to 4 bases, leaving 4 bases not matched to a gene. This CDR3 comprises 14 residues. CDR3 loop: CASSPRGSRYEQYF. The CDR3 nucleotides read TGTGCCAGCTCACCACGCGGGAGTAGGTACGAGCAGTACTTC.

The chain is built from TRBV15 and TRBJ2-2; 9 nucleotides align to TRBD2. The CDR3 has 16 residues. Trimming removed 0 bases from V and 9 bases from J; junction bases left unmatched: 8. Germline CDR1 is LNHNV and CDR2 is YYDKDF (reference sequence). The CDR3 is CATSRDLAGGPRELFF. CDR3 coding DNA: TGTGCCACCAGCAGAGATCTGGCGGGAGGGCCACGGGAGCTGTTTTTT.

This clone has just one count. The chain links TRBV19 to TRBJ2-3; D is uncertain. This CDR3 is 16 amino acids long. Germline V gene data show CDR1 as LNHDA and CDR2 as SQIVND (reference sequence). Trimming stripped 2 bases from V and 2 bases from J, with 14 bases between. CDR3 DNA: TGTGCCAGTAGTATAACGGGTAGAAGGTCCACAGATACGCAGTATTTT. Translation gives CASSITGRRSTDTQYF.

A remark on this clone: At the DNA level, this CDR3 is encoded by other sequences in the same sample as well. This chain uses TRBV29-1 with TRBJ2-5; 12 bases agree with TRBD1. CDR3 size: 15 residues. V dropped 3 bases and J dropped 5; count of bases not matched to a gene: 7. Germline CDR1 reads SQVTM; CDR2 reads ANQGSEA. The chain's CDR3 is CSVEGTGGGGETQYF. The CDR3 region has the DNA TGCAGCGTTGAGGGGACAGGGGGCGGGGGGGAGACCCAGTACTTC.

This clone was seen only a few times. At one of its ends the junction is not consistent with the germline gene, which may arise from a read error. The chain has TRBV10-3 and TRBJ2-1, with 7 positions matching TRBD2. Germline V gives CDR1 ENHRY, CDR2 SYGVKD. The CDR3 has 15 amino acids. The CDR3, as DNA: TGTGCCAGCAGTGGCTACCCAGCGGGATACAATGAGCAGTTCTTC. Its translation: CASSGYPAGYNEQFF.

This clone was found a few times. The chain uses TRBV4-3 and TRBJ2-5; 9 bases are a match to TRBD1. The germline V gene encodes CDR1 LGHNA and CDR2 YSLEER. V dropped 3 bases and J dropped 5; count of bases not matched to a gene: 10. The CDR3 contains 16 residues. The CDR3 here is CASSQTGTGIVETQYF. DNA of the CDR3: TGCGCCAGCAGCCAGACTGGGACAGGGATTGTGGAGACCCAGTACTTC.

This clone showed up just a few times. CDR3 amino acids: CASSYLAELFF. The CDR3 nucleotides read TGTGCCAGCAGTTACCTGGCAGAGCTGTTTTTT. The chain carries TRBV6-5 and TRBJ2-2, with D hard to call. The V end was cut by 2 bases, the J end by 11 bases, with 6 bases between. This CDR3 region has 11 residues. Germline loops: CDR1 MNHEY, CDR2 SVGAGI.

This clone has a handful of counts. The chain employs TRBV4-2 and TRBJ1-1; D gene unclear. Germline V gene sequence: CDR1 LGHNA, CDR2 YNFKEQ. This CDR3 has 12 residues. Between the trimmed V and J ends, which lost 0 bases and 1 base, there was a span of 0 bases. The CDR3 DNA follows: TGTGCCAGCAGCCAAGAGAACACTGAAGCTTTCTTT. Amino acids: CASSQENTEAFF.

The gene calls are TRBV27 and TRBJ1-1, with D perhaps TRBD1 (5 bases). The CDR3 spans 14 residues. Between the trimmed V and J ends, which lost 3 bases and 11 bases, there was a span of 19 bases. Germline lookup yields CDR1 MNHEY and CDR2 SMNVEV (reference sequence). The CDR3 bases are TGTGCCAGCAGTTTTCCTGGTAGTGGGGGACGGGCTTTCTTT. Its protein product is CASSFPGSGGRAFF.